A single sample gave rise to the 27 T cell receptor beta chains below, sequenced in a study of cytomegalovirus exposure and HLA in healthy donors. Vbeta (60) and Jbeta (13) primers were used in the PCR. The data were produced by immunoSEQ multiplex PCR, yet TCRdb's version contains in-frame clones alone and is incomplete. The profile shows about 200,000 clones, about 78% of them singletons. The sequencing sample was made of PBMCs. These receptors came from a woman under 40 in good health and CMV-seronegative.

The chain joins TRBV28 to TRBJ2-5; D is perhaps TRBD2 (6 bases). The germline gives CDR1 MDHEN, CDR2 SYDVKM. V was shortened by 6 bases and J by 0 bases, with 14 bases between the two germline ends. This CDR3 region has 15 residues. The CDR3 sequence is CASSPFGDYQETQYF. The CDR3 nucleotides are TGTGCCAGCAGCCCTTTCGGGGACTACCAAGAGACCCAGTACTTC.

The rearrangement joins TRBV7-9 to TRBJ2-1, with D uncertain. The CDR3 has 15 amino acids. Trimming took off 2 bases at V and 0 bases at J, with 8 bases between the two ends. CDR1 is SEHNR, CDR2 FQNEAQ, per germline (reference sequence). Written as DNA, the CDR3 is TGTGCCAGCAGCTTATTACAATTCTCCTACAATGAGCAGTTCTTC. It encodes CASSLLQFSYNEQFF.

The V call is TRBV5-6, the J call TRBJ2-7; TRBD2 is a possible D gene (5 bases). Trimming cost V 2 bases and J 9 bases, with 21 bases left between them. Per the germline V gene, CDR1 is SGHDT and CDR2 is YYEEEE. The CDR3 has 15 residues. The CDR3 region is CASSFLSSDSGGQYF. The CDR3 DNA reads TGTGCCAGCAGCTTTCTTTCCTCGGACTCGGGTGGGCAGTACTTC.

The V and J genes are TRBV25-1 and TRBJ2-1; 9 bases are shared with TRBD1. CDR3 length: 17 amino acids. Germline-derived CDR1 and CDR2 are MGHDK and SYGVNS. V was clipped by 3 bases and J by 7 bases; unmatched bases: 13. CDR3 bases: TGTGCCAGCAGTGACACTCCCGGGACAGGGCAATCGAATGAGCAGTTCTTC. Residues: CASSDTPGTGQSNEQFF.

This chain uses TRBV28 with TRBJ2-5; D is perhaps TRBD2 (6 bases). Between the trimmed V and J ends, which lost 3 bases and 1 base, there was a span of 6 bases. CDR1 is MDHEN and CDR2 is SYDVKM in the germline V gene. The CDR3 consists of 13 residues. CDR3 region: CASSLGGQETQYF. DNA for the CDR3: TGTGCCAGCAGTTTGGGGGGCCAAGAGACCCAGTACTTC. Complete variable domain (other parts from reference TRBV28 and TRBJ2-5): DVKVTQSSRYLVKRTGEKVFLECVQDMDHENMFWYRQDPGLGLRLIYFSYDVKMKEKGDIPEGYSVSREKKERFSLILESASTNQTSMYLCASSLGGQETQYFGPGTRLLVL.

This clone was counted between two and nine times. The V call is TRBV6-1, the J call TRBJ1-4; D call uncertain. Germline lookup yields CDR1 MNHNS and CDR2 SASEGT. This CDR3 is built from 13 residues. Trimming stripped 9 bases from V and 4 bases from J, with 12 bases between. CDR3 sequence reads: CASCGPYNEKLFF. CDR3 DNA: TGTGCCAGTTGCGGGCCCTATAATGAAAAACTGTTTTTT.

This clone was observed once. This chain connects TRBV10-3 to TRBJ2-7; TRBD1 agrees at 9 bases. The CDR3 consists of 14 residues. The V and J ends lost 7 bases and 5 bases, in that order; junction bases with no gene match: 9. Looked up from germline, CDR1 is ENHRY and CDR2 is SYGVKD. CDR3 region: CAINSGTGRNEQYF. The CDR3 DNA reads as TGTGCCATCAATTCCGGGACAGGGAGGAACGAGCAGTACTTC.

The chain couples TRBV25-1 to TRBJ2-5; D is possibly TRBD2 (5 bases). The V gene lost 6 bases and the J gene lost 4 bases, with 9 bases spanning the gap. This CDR3 has 12 residues. CDR1 and CDR2 (germline): MGHDK, SYGVNS. The CDR3 DNA reads TGTGCCAGCAGCGCTGAGGGAGAGACCCAGTACTTC. It is translated as CASSAEGETQYF.

The chain uses TRBV29-1 and TRBJ2-5, with 11 bases identical to TRBD2. This CDR3 has 12 residues. Germline values: CDR1 SQVTM, CDR2 ANQGSEA. V gave up 7 bases and J gave up 4 bases; unmatched junction bases: 2. For the CDR3, the DNA is TGCAGCGCAGGACTAGCGGGAGAGACCCAGTACTTC. It translates to CSAGLAGETQYF.

This chain joins TRBV6-1 and TRBJ1-5; possible D gene TRBD1, 5 bases. CDR3 size: 14 residues. V shed 6 bases and J shed 1 base, with 10 bases lying between them. Germline V lookup: CDR1 MNHNS, CDR2 SASEGT. The CDR3: CASRMTVSNQPQHF. The CDR3 region has the DNA TGTGCCAGCAGGATGACAGTGAGCAATCAGCCCCAGCATTTT.

The chain joins TRBV7-7 to TRBJ2-1; 7 nucleotides align to TRBD2. Germline V gives CDR1 SSHAT, CDR2 FNYEAQ (reference sequence). V lost 5 bases and J lost 0; bases outside the gene matches: 10. This CDR3 has 17 residues. The CDR3 nucleotides are TGTGCCAGCAGCCCAGTCAGTTCTAGCGGCTCCTACAATGAGCAGTTCTTC. It translates to CASSPVSSSGSYNEQFF.

This chain uses TRBV5-8 with TRBJ2-3; TRBD2 might be the D (5 bases). V was shortened by 3 bases and J by 2 bases, with 10 bases between the two germline ends. This CDR3 is built from 14 residues. Germline V lookup: CDR1 SGHTS, CDR2 YDEGEE. The CDR3 DNA sequence: TGTGCCAGCAGCTCCGGGGTTTTCACAGATACGCAGTATTTT. This translates into CASSSGVFTDTQYF.

This clone occurred a few times. This rearrangement joins TRBV28 to TRBJ1-2; TRBD1 is a possible D gene (5 bases). The germline gives CDR1 MDHEN, CDR2 SYDVKM. This CDR3 has 13 amino acids. With 3 bases removed from V and 5 bases from J, the gap between germline ends came to 10 bases. The CDR3 here is CASSFRGGYGYTF. The CDR3 DNA sequence: TGTGCCAGCAGTTTTCGGGGGGGGTATGGCTACACCTTC.

The gene calls are TRBV7-9 and TRBJ1-2, with a possible D match to TRBD1 (6 bases). Germline V gives CDR1 SEHNR, CDR2 FQNEAQ (reference sequence). CDR3 length: 13 amino acids. The V gene lost 6 bases and the J gene lost 4 bases, with 12 bases spanning the gap. CDR3 bases: TGTGCCAGCAGTTTACAGGGCCCCTATGGCTACACCTTC. The encoded protein is CASSLQGPYGYTF.

V gene TRBV6-1 combines with J gene TRBJ1-6; tentative D call: TRBD1 (5 bases). Germline values: CDR1 MNHNS, CDR2 SASEGT. The CDR3 has 16 amino acids. Trimming stripped 2 bases from V and 5 bases from J, with 13 bases between. CDR3 residues: CASSELKRGNNSPLHF. The CDR3 region has the DNA TGTGCCAGCAGTGAATTGAAACGGGGGAATAATTCACCCCTCCACTTT.

The chain is built from TRBV19 and TRBJ1-2; D not certain. This CDR3 spans 13 amino acids. The germline gives CDR1 LNHDA, CDR2 SQIVND (reference sequence). V lost 1 base to trimming and J lost 3 bases, with 6 bases between them. In nucleotides, the CDR3 is TGTGCCAGTAGTATAGGACAACACTATGGCTACACCTTC. Amino acid sequence: CASSIGQHYGYTF.

The V and J genes are TRBV7-9 and TRBJ2-1; D uncertain. Trimming pared 4 bases from V and 11 bases from J, leaving 3 bases between. The CDR3 spans 9 residues. In germline, CDR1 is SEHNR, CDR2 FQNEAQ (reference sequence). The CDR3 spells CASSSKQFF. For the CDR3, the DNA is TGTGCCAGCAGCTCAAAGCAGTTCTTC. Together with reference TRBV7-9 and TRBJ2-1, the CDR3 gives the full variable domain: DTGVSQNPRHKITKRGQNVTFRCDPISEHNRLYWYRQTLGQGPEFLTYFQNEAQLEKSRLLSDRFSAERPKGSFSTLEIQRTEQGDSAMYLCASSSKQFFGPGTRLTVL.

This clone has just one count. CDR3 in amino acids: CACQGQPNQPQHF. Here the CDR3 DNA reads TGTGCCTGTCAAGGACAGCCTAATCAGCCCCAGCATTTT. This chain connects TRBV30 to TRBJ1-5, with D maybe TRBD1 (6 bases). The CDR3 is made up of 13 amino acids. V was shortened by 6 bases and J by 4 bases, with 13 bases between the two germline ends. Germline CDR1 is GTSNPN and CDR2 is SVGIG (reference sequence).

This chain connects TRBV6-5 to TRBJ1-2; 7 bases are a match to TRBD1. Germline loops: CDR1 MNHEY, CDR2 SVGAGI. V gave up 1 base and J gave up 6 bases; unmatched junction bases: 2. The CDR3 extends over 13 amino acids. CDR3 region: CASSYYTGDGYTF. In DNA form, the CDR3 reads TGTGCCAGCAGTTACTACACAGGGGATGGCTACACCTTC.

This clone showed up just once. The chain couples TRBV10-3 to TRBJ2-5; 8 bases line up with TRBD2. This CDR3 region has 13 residues. The V segment lost 7 bases and the J segment 3 bases; nucleotides outside the gene matches: 4. Germline V gene sequence: CDR1 ENHRY, CDR2 SYGVKD. In DNA form, the CDR3 reads TGTGCCATCAAGGGTAGCGGGGAAGAGACCCAGTACTTC. This sequence encodes CAIKGSGEETQYF.

CDR3 region: CASSQSRGERNYGYTF. CDR3 in DNA: TGTGCCAGCAGCCAATCGCGCGGGGAACGGAACTATGGCTACACCTTC. The J gene is TRBJ1-2, the V gene TRBV16; D is unresolved. Trimming stripped 0 bases from V and 2 bases from J, with 13 bases between. The CDR3 spans 16 residues. CDR1 is KGHSY and CDR2 is FQNENV in the germline V gene.

The chain carries TRBV5-1 and TRBJ2-3; 8 nucleotides line up with TRBD2. V lost 2 bases, J lost 3 bases, and 8 bases stayed unmatched. This CDR3 is built from 16 residues. Germline V gives CDR1 SGHRS, CDR2 YFSETQ. DNA for the CDR3: TGCGCCAGCAGCTTCTTTGCGGGAGGTGGGACAGATACGCAGTATTTT. Protein product: CASSFFAGGGTDTQYF.

The chain is built from TRBV10-2 and TRBJ1-3, with D unresolved. CDR3 length equals 12 residues. With 9 bases removed from V and 0 bases from J, the gap between germline ends came to 6 bases. Germline-derived CDR1 and CDR2 are WSHSY and SAAADI. The CDR3 nucleotides read TGCGCCAGTGCGAGCTCTGGAAACACCATATATTTT. Encoded protein: CASASSGNTIYF.

The chain uses TRBV5-1 and TRBJ1-5; the match to TRBD1 covers 7 bases. Germline V CDR1 and CDR2: SGHRS, YFSETQ. The V gene end was trimmed by 3 bases and the J gene end by 7 bases; junction bases not matched to a gene: 7. The CDR3 length is 14 residues. CDR3 amino acids: CASSSTGVGQPQHF. The CDR3 nucleotides read TGCGCCAGCAGCTCAACAGGGGTCGGGCAGCCCCAGCATTTT.

The rearrangement joins TRBV19 to TRBJ2-7; 7 nucleotides agree with TRBD1. The J segment lost 6 bases and the V segment lost 6 bases, leaving 14 bases of the junction unmatched. Germline V lookup: CDR1 LNHDA, CDR2 SQIVND (reference sequence). This CDR3 comprises 15 residues. The CDR3 DNA is TGTGCCAGTAGGCCCGTGACAGGGCAGTCGGGCGAGCAGTACTTC. Its protein product is CASRPVTGQSGEQYF.

This sequence joins TRBV29-1 and TRBJ1-1; 7 bases align to TRBD1. This CDR3 contains 10 residues. J lost 11 bases, V lost 4 bases, and 4 bases had no gene match. Germline V gene sequence: CDR1 SQVTM, CDR2 ANQGSEA. The chain's CDR3 is CSVAEGAAFF. The CDR3 DNA sequence: TGCAGCGTTGCTGAGGGGGCGGCTTTCTTT.

This clone was counted once. This chain connects TRBV19 to TRBJ2-2, with 14 bases lining up with TRBD2. Germline CDR1 is LNHDA and CDR2 is SQIVND (reference sequence). Losses at the gene ends were 10 bases for V and 1 base for J; bases not matched to a gene: 20. CDR3 length equals 21 residues. The DNA for the CDR3 is TGTGCCACCAAAGAAGTTGGACTAGCGGGAGGTTACTACGGGAACACCGGGGAGCTGTTTTTT. Residues: CATKEVGLAGGYYGNTGELFF.